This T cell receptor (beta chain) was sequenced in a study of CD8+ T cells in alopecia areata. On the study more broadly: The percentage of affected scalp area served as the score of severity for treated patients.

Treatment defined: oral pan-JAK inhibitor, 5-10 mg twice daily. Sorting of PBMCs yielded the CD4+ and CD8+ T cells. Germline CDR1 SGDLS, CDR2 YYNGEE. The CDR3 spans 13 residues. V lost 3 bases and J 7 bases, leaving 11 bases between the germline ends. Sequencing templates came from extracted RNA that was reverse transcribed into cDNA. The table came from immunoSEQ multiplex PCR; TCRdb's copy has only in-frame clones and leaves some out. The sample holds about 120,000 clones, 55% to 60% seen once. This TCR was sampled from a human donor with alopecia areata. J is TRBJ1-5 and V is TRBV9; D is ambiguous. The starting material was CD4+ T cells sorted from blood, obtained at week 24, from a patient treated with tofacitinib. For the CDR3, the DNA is TGTGCCAGCAGCGCCCACCCGGGGCAGCCCCAGCATTTT. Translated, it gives CASSAHPGQPQHF.